A selection of T cell receptor beta chains follows, all from one sample in a study of blood T cell repertoires in COVID-19. Only in-frame clones appear in the TCRdb table, and some are missing; sequencing was by immunoSEQ multiplex PCR. The sample lists roughly 100,000 clones; 77% were seen once. Sequencing was carried out using peripheral blood. These TCRs come from a woman at least 80 years old with acute or convalescent COVID-19. The CDR3 runs from the conserved cysteine through the conserved F or W. The order of the fields is V gene, clone size, D gene, J gene, CDR3 DNA, CDR3 protein. The D gene is left open where the match is weak. Clone size appears in some rows only: once, few, many, or a class for an expanded clone.

TRBV7-2	NA	TRBD1	TRBJ1-3	TGTGCCAGCAGCATGACAGGGGGCAAAGGAAACACCATATATTTT	CASSMTGGKGNTIYF
TRBV29-1	NA	NA	TRBJ1-2	TGCAGCGTTAGGCGGGACGCTGACTATGGCTACACCTTC	CSVRRDADYGYTF
TRBV2	NA	NA	TRBJ2-5	TGTGCCAGCAGTGAAAGGCAGGGAGGAGAGACCCAGTACTTC	CASSERQGGETQYF
TRBV25-1	NA	TRBD1	TRBJ1-3	TGTGCCAGTAGAGACAGGGCTGGAAACACCATATATTTT	CASRDRAGNTIYF
TRBV10-1	NA	NA	TRBJ1-2	TGCGCCAGCAGTGCGGAGGGCTACACCTTC	CASSAEGYTF
TRBV18	NA	TRBD2	TRBJ2-5	TGTGCCAGCTCACAGGGACTATCGGAGACCCAGTACTTC	CASSQGLSETQYF
TRBV19	NA	NA	TRBJ2-5	TGTGCCAGTAGTCTTCTACGGGGACAAGAGACCCAGTACTTC	CASSLLRGQETQYF
TRBV30	NA	NA	TRBJ1-2	TGTGCCTGGAGTGGACAGTTCGATGGCTACACCTTC	CAWSGQFDGYTF
TRBV19	NA	NA	TRBJ1-2	TGTGCCAGTAGCAAGGACAGCTCCTATGGCTACACCTTC	CASSKDSSYGYTF
TRBV5-1	NA	TRBD1	TRBJ1-5	TGCGCCAGCAGCGCTGCAGGGGGCTTAGGGCAGCCCCAGCATTTT	CASSAAGGLGQPQHF
TRBV7-2	NA	NA	TRBJ1-2	TGTGCCAGCAGCGCTTACAGGGTGGGCTATGGCTACACCTTC	CASSAYRVGYGYTF
TRBV7-8	NA	NA	TRBJ1-5	TGTGCCAGCAGCGCCAGGGGAGGCAATCAGCCCCAGCATTTT	CASSARGGNQPQHF
TRBV7-9	few	NA	TRBJ1-1	TGTGCCAGCAGCCCGGGGGTGCAGGGACTCTCTTTCTTT	CASSPGVQGLSFF
TRBV6-1	NA	NA	TRBJ1-5	TGTGCCAGCAGTGGAGGCACCTGGGGCGGCAATCAGCCCCAGCATTTT	CASSGGTWGGNQPQHF
TRBV7-9	NA	NA	TRBJ1-2	TGTGCCAGCAGTTATACAGGGTATGGCTACACCTTC	CASSYTGYGYTF
TRBV14	NA	NA	TRBJ2-7	TGTGCCAGCAGGCAAGACGGGACACCTCTCTACGAGCAGTACTTC	CASRQDGTPLYEQYF
TRBV20-1	NA	NA	TRBJ1-1	TGCAGGGGAGACAGGCGTGAAGCTTTCTTT	CRGDRREAFF
TRBV3-1/TRBV3-2	NA	TRBD1	TRBJ1-5	TGTGCCAGCCACCAGGGGGCGGGTAAGCCCCAGCATTTT	CASHQGAGKPQHF
TRBV4-2	NA	NA	TRBJ1-4	TGTGCCAGCAGCCAAGAGAGGGGGTTTGATGAAAAACTGTTTTTT	CASSQERGFDEKLFF
TRBV6-6	few	NA	TRBJ2-1	TGTGCCAGCAGTTTACCCAGATTAGAGGCGGATGAGCAGTTCTTC	CASSLPRLEADEQFF
TRBV29-1	NA	TRBD2	TRBJ2-1	TGCAGCGTTGAACAGCGGGGGGTAATTGAGCAGTTCTTC	CSVEQRGVIEQFF
TRBV12-3/TRBV12-4	NA	NA	TRBJ1-1	TGTGCCAGCAGTCATGGACACGACGTAGAAGCTTTCTTT	CASSHGHDVEAFF
TRBV5-1	NA	NA	TRBJ1-6	TGCGCCAGCAGCCCAATGCATTCAGGGGAAAATTCACCCCTCCACTTT	CASSPMHSGENSPLHF
TRBV15	NA	NA	TRBJ2-1	TGTGCCACCAGCAGAGATTACTACAATGAGCAGTTCTTC	CATSRDYYNEQFF
TRBV20-1	NA	NA	TRBJ1-5	TGCAGTGCTAGTTGGGTCCCCAGGTCGGATCAGCCCCAGCATTTT	CSASWVPRSDQPQHF
TRBV5-4	NA	NA	TRBJ2-7	TGTGCCAGCAGCTTGGCAGGAGGAGACTCCTACGAGCAGTACTTC	CASSLAGGDSYEQYF
TRBV7-9	NA	NA	TRBJ1-3	TGTGCCAGCAGCCTGACAGGTTCTAACACCATATATTTT	CASSLTGSNTIYF
TRBV20-1	NA	NA	TRBJ2-5	TGCAGTGCTAGGCTCGGGACCCAGTACTTC	CSARLGTQYF
TRBV6-5	NA	NA	TRBJ1-1	TGTGCCAGCAGTTACTCTCAGGGGTCCGGGACTGAAGCTTTCTTT	CASSYSQGSGTEAFF
TRBV11-3	NA	NA	TRBJ2-1	TGTGCCAGCAGCTTAGCCACTAGCTCCTACAATGAGCAGTTCTTC	CASSLATSSYNEQFF
TRBV12-3/TRBV12-4	NA	NA	TRBJ1-2	TGTGCCAGCAGTTTAGTCAGGGGAAATGGCTACACCTTC	CASSLVRGNGYTF
TRBV19	NA	TRBD1	TRBJ1-5	TGTGCCAGTAGTGGGACAGGGCCGGGACAGCCCCAGCATTTT	CASSGTGPGQPQHF
TRBV5-1	NA	TRBD1	TRBJ2-1	TGCGCCAGCTTCCGGACAGGGGCTACGGATGAGCAGTTCTTC	CASFRTGATDEQFF
TRBV7-2	NA	NA	TRBJ1-5	TGTGCCAGCGGGGGGGGCACTAATCAGCCCCAGCATTTT	CASGGGTNQPQHF
TRBV28	NA	NA	TRBJ1-5	TGTGCCAGCACCCTCCGCAAGGGGCAGGCCAATCAGCCCCAGCATTTT	CASTLRKGQANQPQHF
TRBV9	NA	NA	TRBJ1-2	TGTGCCAGCAGCCCCCGACAGGACCCTAACTATGGCTACACCTTC	CASSPRQDPNYGYTF
TRBV15	NA	TRBD1	TRBJ2-5	TGTGCCACCAGCAGAGGACAGGGGGCATCGGAGACCCAGTACTTC	CATSRGQGASETQYF
TRBV7-2	NA	TRBD1	TRBJ2-7	TGTGCCAGCAGCGTCGACAGGGGTTACGAGCAGTACTTC	CASSVDRGYEQYF
TRBV28	NA	NA	TRBJ2-1	TGTGCCAGCAGTTTAAGCACCATCCTAGGCTCCTACAATGAGCAGTTCTTC	CASSLSTILGSYNEQFF
TRBV6-4	NA	NA	TRBJ1-1	TGTGCCAGCAGTGAAGGGGTTGGGAACACTGAAGCTTTCTTT	CASSEGVGNTEAFF
TRBV23-1	NA	TRBD2	TRBJ2-7	TGCGCCAGCAGTCAATTGGGGAGGGAGCGCTACGAGCAGTACTTC	CASSQLGRERYEQYF
TRBV3-1/TRBV3-2	NA	NA	TRBJ2-5	TGTGCCAGCAGCCCCTCGGGAGTCGAAGAGACCCAGTACTTC	CASSPSGVEETQYF
TRBV3-1/TRBV3-2	NA	NA	TRBJ2-5	TGTGCCAGCAGCCAGCTGGGCACGCAAGAGACCCAGTACTTC	CASSQLGTQETQYF
TRBV11-2	NA	NA	TRBJ2-4	TGTGCCAGCAGCCATAGGGGCAGGGGTTTGGCCAAAAACATTCAGTACTTC	CASSHRGRGLAKNIQYF
TRBV10-1	NA	NA	TRBJ1-3	TGCGCCAGCAGTGAGCCGGACAGTTCCGGGGCTGGAAACACCATATATTTT	CASSEPDSSGAGNTIYF
TRBV3-1/TRBV3-2	NA	TRBD2	TRBJ2-5	TGTGCCAGCAGCCCGGGACTAGCGGGAAGCATGGAGACCCAGTACTTC	CASSPGLAGSMETQYF
TRBV7-6	NA	NA	TRBJ2-5	TGTGCCAGCAGCTTAGGACAGGGGAGGGAAGAGACCCAGTACTTC	CASSLGQGREETQYF
TRBV7-9	NA	NA	TRBJ2-7	TGTGCCAGCAGCCCGACCGCGGGACCCTACGAGCAGTACTTC	CASSPTAGPYEQYF
TRBV27	NA	TRBD1	TRBJ1-2	TGTGCCAGCAGTTTAGTCTCGGCAGGGGGAAACTATGGCTACACCTTC	CASSLVSAGGNYGYTF
TRBV7-7	few	NA	TRBJ2-5	TGTGCTAGCAGCTTAGTTGGACAGCCCCAAGAGACCCAGTACTTC	CASSLVGQPQETQYF
TRBV2	few	TRBD1	TRBJ2-3	TGTGCCAGCAGTAAGGGACAGGGAAAAGGCACGCAGTATTTT	CASSKGQGKGTQYF